This TCR beta chain was captured in a study of shared clonotypes between healthy human individuals. Findings and caveats of the study: Non-shared clonotypes had lower generation probabilities than those shared by all four donors.

Clones were read by immunoSEQ multiplex PCR, and TCRdb kept only the in-frame ones, dropping some. The sample includes some 2.1 million clones, over 85% of them seen just once. Comments on this clone: Its specificity is not known.

CD45RO-negative cells were positively selected for CCR7, leaving out terminally differentiated effector memory CD45RA+ cells. The clonotype originates from a man aged 18-30 years in good health. The sequenced sample was naive CD8+ T cells sorted from blood.

CDR3 in DNA: TGTGCCAGCAGCTCCCCTAATAGCGGGATATACAATGAGCAGTTCTTC. It encodes CASSSPNSGIYNEQFF. This chain connects TRBV11-2 to TRBJ2-1, with 8 nucleotides matching TRBD2. The V gene's germline CDR1 is SGHAT and CDR2 FQNNGV. The CDR3 runs 16 residues. V shed 4 bases, J shed 4 bases, and the junction held 9 bases outside the gene matches.